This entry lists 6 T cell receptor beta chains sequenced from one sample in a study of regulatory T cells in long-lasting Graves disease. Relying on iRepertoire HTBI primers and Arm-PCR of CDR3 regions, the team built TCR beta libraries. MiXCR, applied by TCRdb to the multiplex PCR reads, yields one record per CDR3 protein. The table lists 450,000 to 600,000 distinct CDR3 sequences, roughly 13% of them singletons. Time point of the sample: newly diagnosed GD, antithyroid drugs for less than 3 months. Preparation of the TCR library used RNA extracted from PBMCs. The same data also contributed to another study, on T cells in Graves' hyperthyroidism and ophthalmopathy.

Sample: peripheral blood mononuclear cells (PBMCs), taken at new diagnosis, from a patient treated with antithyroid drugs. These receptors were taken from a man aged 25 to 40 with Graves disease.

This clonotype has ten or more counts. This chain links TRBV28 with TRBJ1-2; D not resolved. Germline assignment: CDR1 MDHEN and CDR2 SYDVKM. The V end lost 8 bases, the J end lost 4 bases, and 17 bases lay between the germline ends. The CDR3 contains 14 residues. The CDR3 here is CASSPSGLLYGYTF. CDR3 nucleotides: TGTGCCAGCTCCCCCTCCGGACTCCTCTATGGCTACACCTTC.

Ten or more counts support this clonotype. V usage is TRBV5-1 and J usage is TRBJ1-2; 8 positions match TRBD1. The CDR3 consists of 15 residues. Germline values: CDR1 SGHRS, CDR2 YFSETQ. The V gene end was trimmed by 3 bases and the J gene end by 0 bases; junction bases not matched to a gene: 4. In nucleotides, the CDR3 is TGCGCCAGCAGCTGGACACAGGGGGCTAACTATGGCTACACCTTC. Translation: CASSWTQGANYGYTF.

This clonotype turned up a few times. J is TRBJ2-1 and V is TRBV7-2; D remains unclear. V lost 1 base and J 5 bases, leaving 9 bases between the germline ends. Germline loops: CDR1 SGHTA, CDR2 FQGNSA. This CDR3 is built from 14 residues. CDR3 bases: TGTGCCAGCAGCTTAGTTGGCGTCAACAATGAGCAGTTCTTC. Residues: CASSLVGVNNEQFF.

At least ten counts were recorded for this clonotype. The CDR3 here is CASSRSRGNLDQPQHF. CDR3 coding DNA: TGTGCCAGCAGTCGCTCCAGGGGGAATTTAGATCAGCCCCAGCATTTT. This chain joins TRBV28 and TRBJ1-5, with 7 nucleotides matching TRBD1. V lost 5 bases, J lost 5 bases, and 12 bases stayed unmatched. CDR1 and CDR2 (germline): MDHEN, SYDVKM. The CDR3 runs to 16 residues.

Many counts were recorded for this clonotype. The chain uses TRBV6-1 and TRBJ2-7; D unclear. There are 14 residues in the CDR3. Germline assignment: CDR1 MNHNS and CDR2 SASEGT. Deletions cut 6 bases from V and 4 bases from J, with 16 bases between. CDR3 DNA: TGTGCCAGCAGACTCCAGGAACCCGCATACGAGCAGTACTTC. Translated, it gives CASRLQEPAYEQYF.

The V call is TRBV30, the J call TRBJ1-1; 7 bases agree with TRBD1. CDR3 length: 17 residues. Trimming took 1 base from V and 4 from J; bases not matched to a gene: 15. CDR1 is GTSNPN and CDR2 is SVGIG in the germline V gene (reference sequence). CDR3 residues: CAWSAEGARGRGTEAFF. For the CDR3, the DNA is TGTGCCTGGAGTGCGGAGGGGGCGCGAGGGAGGGGCACTGAAGCTTTCTTT. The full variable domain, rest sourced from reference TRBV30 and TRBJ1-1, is SQTIHQWPATLVQPVGSPLSLECTVEGTSNPNLYWYRQAAGRGLQLLFYSVGIGQISSEVPQNLSASRPQDRQFILSSKKLLLSDSGFYLCAWSAEGARGRGTEAFFGQGTRLTVV.